Shown below are 16 T cell receptor beta chains from a single sample sequenced in a study of cytomegalovirus exposure and HLA in healthy donors. Both 60 Vbeta primers and 13 Jbeta primers went into the PCR. The data were produced by immunoSEQ multiplex PCR, yet TCRdb's version contains in-frame clones alone and is incomplete. The sample has 65,000 to 95,000 clones, roughly 73% seen once. The specimen sequenced was PBMCs. The receptors come from a male donor in good health and CMV-seropositive.

This chain joins TRBV28 and TRBJ1-2; D ambiguous. Trimming removed 5 bases from V and 4 bases from J, with 17 bases in between. Germline values: CDR1 MDHEN, CDR2 SYDVKM. The CDR3 sequence is 15 residues long. This chain's CDR3 is CASSPRSVLGYGYTF. CDR3 nucleotides: TGTGCCAGCAGTCCTCGCTCCGTGCTCGGCTATGGCTACACCTTC.

J is TRBJ2-2 and V is TRBV2, with 8 positions matching TRBD2. The CDR3 sequence is 15 residues long. The germline V gene has CDR1 SNHLY and CDR2 FYNNEI. Germline trimming cut 7 bases from V and 6 bases from J; bases unmatched to any gene: 10. The CDR3 coding sequence is TGTGCCAGCAAGGGTAGCGGGATAGGAGCCGGGGAGCTGTTTTTT. Translated: CASKGSGIGAGELFF.

The V call is TRBV2, the J call TRBJ1-1; the D is unclear. CDR1 and CDR2 (germline): SNHLY, FYNNEI. CDR3 length: 13 amino acids. Trimming took 6 bases from V and 1 from J, leaving 9 bases between them. The CDR3 spells CASRSSGNTEAFF. DNA for the CDR3: TGTGCCAGCAGGTCTTCAGGGAACACTGAAGCTTTCTTT.

This chain uses TRBV7-8 with TRBJ2-7, with TRBD1 matching 7 bases. This CDR3 spans 15 amino acids. Unmatched junction bases numbered 3, after V lost 0 bases and J lost 1 base. Looked up from germline, CDR1 is SGHVS and CDR2 is FQNEAQ. This CDR3 is CASSLAETGSYEQYF. In nucleotides, the CDR3 is TGTGCCAGCAGCTTAGCTGAGACAGGGTCCTACGAGCAGTACTTC.

V gene TRBV30 combines with J gene TRBJ1-1, with D possibly matching TRBD1 (5 bases). Trimming pared 2 bases from V and 5 bases from J, leaving 9 bases between. The CDR3 extends over 12 amino acids. Looked up from germline, CDR1 is GTSNPN and CDR2 is SVGIG (reference sequence). CDR3 amino acids: CAWSPGWTEAFF. The DNA for the CDR3 is TGTGCCTGGAGTCCAGGGTGGACTGAAGCTTTCTTT. Combining the CDR3 with reference TRBV30 and TRBJ1-1 gives the whole variable domain SQTIHQWPATLVQPVGSPLSLECTVEGTSNPNLYWYRQAAGRGLQLLFYSVGIGQISSEVPQNLSASRPQDRQFILSSKKLLLSDSGFYLCAWSPGWTEAFFGQGTRLTVV.

In this sample, this clone turned up once. The chain joins TRBV6-1 to TRBJ2-3; tentative D call: TRBD2 (6 bases). This CDR3 is built from 13 residues. Germline values: CDR1 MNHNS, CDR2 SASEGT. Trimming pared 4 bases from V and 2 bases from J, leaving 7 bases between. The CDR3 bases are TGTGCCAGCAGTGGACTAGTCACAGATACGCAGTATTTT. Its translation: CASSGLVTDTQYF.

This chain uses TRBV18 with TRBJ1-2, with a tentative D call TRBD1 (6 bases). Germline V gene data show CDR1 as KGHSH and CDR2 as LQKENI. Trimming stripped 1 base from V and 8 bases from J, with 8 bases between. The CDR3 has 12 residues. The CDR3 DNA follows: TGTGCCAGCTCACCACAGGGGGAAGGCTACACCTTC. It translates to CASSPQGEGYTF.

The chain uses TRBV10-1 and TRBJ2-7, with 8 positions matching TRBD1. Trimming took 4 bases from V and 6 from J; bases not matched to a gene: 8. The CDR3 is 14 amino acids. Looked up from germline, CDR1 is WNHNN and CDR2 is SYGVQD (reference sequence). In nucleotides, the CDR3 is TGCGCCAGCAGTGGGCTTGGACAGGGTGCCGAGCAGTACTTC. Amino acid sequence: CASSGLGQGAEQYF.

The chain links TRBV6-1 to TRBJ2-1; 7 nucleotides align to TRBD2. CDR1 is MNHNS and CDR2 is SASEGT in the germline V gene. The CDR3 is 14 residues long. With 7 bases clipped from V and 12 bases from J, the junction kept 15 bases outside the gene matches. CDR3 sequence reads: CASMERWGGRGQFF. For the CDR3, the DNA is TGTGCCAGCATGGAGCGTTGGGGGGGTAGGGGGCAGTTCTTC.

The chain joins TRBV5-1 to TRBJ2-1; the match to TRBD1 covers 11 bases. V lost 4 bases, J lost 3 bases, and 6 bases stayed unmatched. Germline-derived CDR1 and CDR2 are SGHRS and YFSETQ. The length of the CDR3 is 16 residues. The DNA of the CDR3 is TGCGCCAGCAGCAGGGGGACAGGGGGTTTCTACAATGAGCAGTTCTTC. As protein: CASSRGTGGFYNEQFF. Filled out from reference TRBV5-1 and TRBJ2-1, the complete variable domain reads KAGVTQTPRYLIKTRGQQVTLSCSPISGHRSVSWYQQTPGQGLQFLFEYFSETQRNKGNFPGRFSGRQFSNSRSEMNVSTLELGDSALYLCASSRGTGGFYNEQFFGPGTRLTVL.

This rearrangement joins TRBV18 to TRBJ1-2, with D hard to call. The CDR3 sequence is 13 residues long. The germline gives CDR1 KGHSH, CDR2 LQKENI. V lost 5 bases and J lost 6, with 13 bases in between. The CDR3 spells CASSIRAGDGYTF. Written as DNA, the CDR3 is TGTGCCAGCTCAATCCGTGCGGGAGATGGCTACACCTTC.

This clone occurred a few times. This chain connects TRBV5-4 to TRBJ1-4; 7 nucleotides agree with TRBD1. J was trimmed by 5 bases and V by 6 bases; bases with no gene match: 7. The CDR3 has 14 amino acids. CDR1 and CDR2 from the germline V gene are SGHNT and YYREEE (reference sequence). DNA of the CDR3: TGTGCCAGCACCCGGAAGGGGGCGAATGAAAAACTGTTTTTT. This encodes CASTRKGANEKLFF.

This clone was seen more than once but under ten times. The chain is built from TRBV7-8 and TRBJ2-7, with D unclear. CDR3 length: 15 amino acids. CDR1 is SGHVS, CDR2 FQNEAQ, per germline. The V end lost 5 bases, the J end lost 0 bases, and 14 bases lay between the germline ends. The CDR3: CASSHRRMSSYEQYF. In nucleotides, the CDR3 is TGTGCCAGCAGCCACCGCCGTATGAGCTCCTACGAGCAGTACTTC.

The chain employs TRBV7-8 and TRBJ1-5; TRBD1 agrees at 7 bases. V lost 4 bases to trimming and J lost 3 bases; unmatched junction nucleotides: 6. Germline loops: CDR1 SGHVS, CDR2 FQNEAQ. The CDR3 covers 15 residues. CDR3 bases: TGTGCCAGCAGCTCGGTAGGGACAGTCAATCAGCCCCAGCATTTT. This encodes CASSSVGTVNQPQHF.

The chain has TRBV2 and TRBJ2-7, with D perhaps TRBD2 (6 bases). Trimming pared 6 bases from V and 6 bases from J, leaving 12 bases between. CDR1 SNHLY and CDR2 FYNNEI come from the germline V gene. The CDR3 length is 12 residues. The CDR3 loop reads CASRGSGGEQYF. DNA for the CDR3: TGTGCCAGCAGAGGGTCCGGGGGCGAGCAGTACTTC.

The V call is TRBV5-8, the J call TRBJ1-5, with a weak D call TRBD1 (5 bases). V dropped 2 bases and J dropped 1 base, with 10 bases sitting between them. Germline V gene lookup returns CDR1 SGHTS and CDR2 YDEGEE. The CDR3 consists of 15 residues. The CDR3 nucleotides are TGTGCCAGCAGCTTTCCAGGGTCGAGCAATCAGCCCCAGCATTTT. Protein product: CASSFPGSSNQPQHF.